These 28 T cell receptor beta chains were sequenced from one sample in a study of beta chain features in type 1 diabetes (dated by TCRdb to the late 2010s). Preparation of the library involved the immunoSEQ multiplex PCR assay. All of the isolated RNA was reverse transcribed with the High Capacity cDNA Reverse Transcription Kit, so expressed TCRB transcripts were sequenced. The table was pulled from immuneACCESS by TCRdb, which kept in-frame rearrangements only. Such tables lose some clones; where checked, under half of the loss comes from unresolved V genes, and the rest has no known cause. The sample has roughly 290,000 clones on record, roughly 8% of them singletons. The ten largest clones represent more than 0.9% of the sample. Input material: central memory CD4+ T cells from blood. Source of these receptors: a woman under 30 in good health.

This clone has a handful of counts. The rearrangement uses TRBV7-2 and TRBJ2-2; possible D gene TRBD2, 6 bases. Germline CDR1 reads SGHTA; CDR2 reads FQGNSA. V shed 9 bases and J shed 1 base, with 12 bases lying between them. The CDR3 runs to 14 residues. The CDR3 coding sequence is TGTGCCAGGGAGGATAGCGGGAACACCGGGGAGCTGTTTTTT. It encodes CAREDSGNTGELFF.

This clone occurred a few times. J is TRBJ1-6 and V is TRBV9; D may be TRBD1 (6 bases). The CDR3 loop spans 17 amino acids. The germline CDR1 and CDR2 sequences are SGDLS and YYNGEE. Trimming stripped 3 bases from V and 6 bases from J, with 19 bases between. CDR3 DNA sequence: TGTGCCAGCAGCGGAACCGGGACAAGTTCGTTTAATTCACCCCTCCACTTT. Translated, it gives CASSGTGTSSFNSPLHF.

This clone has just a few counts. Mismatch with germline at one junction end may stem from a read error. The chain carries TRBV18 and TRBJ2-5, with D uncertain. The germline V gene has CDR1 KGHSH and CDR2 LQKENI. The CDR3 loop spans 13 amino acids. The CDR3 region has the DNA TGTGCCAGCTCACGAGGCCCCCAAAAGACCCAGTACTTC. This gives the protein CASSRGPQKTQYF.

This clone occurred a few times. The chain recombines TRBV14 with TRBJ2-7; the D gene is possibly TRBD1 (6 bases). The CDR3 covers 14 residues. Germline loops: CDR1 SGHDN, CDR2 FVKESK. Trimming took 7 bases from V and 2 from J, leaving 15 bases between them. CDR3 loop: CASNTGKPPYEQYF. CDR3 bases: TGTGCCAGCAACACAGGGAAACCCCCCTACGAGCAGTACTTC.

This clone was detected only a few times. A far larger clone is one base from this, pointing to a likely read error. The sample holds other DNA sequences that translate to the same CDR3. This chain uses TRBV5-1 with TRBJ2-5; a weak D match, TRBD2 (6 bases). The CDR3 is 12 amino acids. Germline V lookup: CDR1 SGHRS, CDR2 YFSETQ. V lost 4 bases and J lost 5, with 9 bases in between. CDR3 in amino acids: CASSPEGETQYF. The DNA for the CDR3 is TGCGCCAGCAGCCCGGAGGGGGAGACCCAGTACTTC. The complete variable domain, with remaining parts taken from reference TRBV5-1 and TRBJ2-5, reads KAGVTQTPRYLIKTRGQQVTLSCSPISGHRSVSWYQQTPGQGLQFLFEYFSETQRNKGNFPGRFSGRQFSNSRSEMNVSTLELGDSALYLCASSPEGETQYFGPGTRLLVL.

Many counts were recorded for this clone. This chain connects TRBV28 to TRBJ2-7; D unclear. The V end lost 6 bases, the J end lost 2 bases, and 2 bases lay between the germline ends. Germline CDR1 is MDHEN and CDR2 is SYDVKM. This CDR3 is built from 10 residues. The CDR3 DNA follows: TGTGCCAGCAGGCCCTACGAGCAGTACGTC. Translated, it gives CASRPYEQYV.

This clone has only a few counts. The V gene is TRBV6-4, the J gene TRBJ2-2; D gene ambiguous. This CDR3 is built from 14 residues. Trimming stripped 3 bases from V and 0 bases from J, with 5 bases between. Germline V gene data show CDR1 as MRHNA and CDR2 as SNTAGT. Here the CDR3 reads CASSETPNTGELFF. The CDR3 region has the DNA TGTGCCAGCAGTGAGACCCCGAACACCGGGGAGCTGTTTTTT.

As regards this clone: The same CDR3 also results from other DNA sequences found in this sample. This sequence joins TRBV7-2 and TRBJ2-3, with 9 positions matching TRBD2. There are 14 residues in the CDR3. Germline assignment: CDR1 SGHTA and CDR2 FQGNSA. J lost 3 bases, V lost 5 bases, and 3 bases had no gene match. CDR3 sequence reads: CASSPGLATDTQYF. The CDR3 region has the DNA TGTGCCAGCAGCCCGGGACTAGCAACAGATACGCAGTATTTT.

This clone showed up just a few times. This chain links TRBV6-6 with TRBJ1-5; TRBD1 agrees at 7 bases. Germline CDR1 is MNHNY and CDR2 is SVGAGI (reference sequence). The CDR3 has 15 residues. With 5 bases clipped from V and 2 bases from J, the junction kept 6 bases outside the gene matches. The CDR3 nucleotides read TGTGCCAGCAGTCCCTCCGACAGGGGCAATCAGCCCCAGCATTTT. Protein product: CASSPSDRGNQPQHF.

This sequence joins TRBV19 and TRBJ1-1, with TRBD1 matching over 8 bases. V lost 4 bases, J lost 5 bases, and 3 bases stayed unmatched. This CDR3 spans 13 amino acids. Germline V gives CDR1 LNHDA, CDR2 SQIVND (reference sequence). CDR3 coding DNA: TGTGCCAGTAGTAACACAGGGGGGACTGAAGCTTTCTTT. Protein product: CASSNTGGTEAFF.

There are a few counts of this clone. The rearrangement links TRBV4-1 to TRBJ1-6; 8 bases are shared with TRBD1. The CDR3 contains 14 residues. Germline trimming cut 5 bases from V and 8 bases from J; bases unmatched to any gene: 5. Per germline, CDR1 MGHRA and CDR2 YSYEKL. The CDR3 loop reads CASSFDRGDSPLHF. For the CDR3, the DNA is TGCGCCAGCAGCTTCGACAGGGGTGATTCACCCCTCCACTTT.

The chain combines TRBV7-6 with TRBJ1-1; D gene unclear. From germline, CDR1 is SGHVS and CDR2 FNYEAQ. CDR3 length: 13 amino acids. V was pared by 2 bases and J by 4 bases, with 8 bases between. CDR3 bases: TGTGCCAGCAGCTTAACAGTGGCCACTGAAGCTTTCTTT. Encoded protein: CASSLTVATEAFF.

For the CDR3, the DNA is TGTGCCAGCTCACCAAGTTGGACAGGGGGCTCGGGCGAGCAGTACTTC. Its translation is CASSPSWTGGSGEQYF. V usage is TRBV18 and J usage is TRBJ2-7, with TRBD1 matching 11 bases. This CDR3 is built from 16 residues. The V gene end was trimmed by 2 bases and the J gene end by 6 bases; junction bases not matched to a gene: 9. Germline values: CDR1 KGHSH, CDR2 LQKENI.

CDR3 sequence reads: CASSRRQGPYNEQFF. The CDR3 bases are TGTGCCAGCAGCCGTAGACAGGGGCCGTACAATGAGCAGTTCTTC. The chain carries TRBV11-3 and TRBJ2-1, with 8 positions matching TRBD1. The CDR3 loop spans 15 amino acids. The germline V gene has CDR1 SGHNT and CDR2 YENEEA. The V gene end was trimmed by 5 bases and the J gene end by 4 bases; junction bases not matched to a gene: 7.

This chain connects TRBV27 to TRBJ2-2; D is perhaps TRBD1 or TRBD2 (5 bases each). The germline CDR1 and CDR2 sequences are MNHEY and SMNVEV (reference sequence). The germline V and J ends were trimmed by 6 bases and 4 bases, with 15 bases remaining between them. The CDR3 consists of 15 residues. The CDR3 DNA sequence: TGTGCCAGCAGGGGCGAGGGGAGCATCACCGGGGAGCTGTTTTTT. It specifies CASRGEGSITGELFF.

The CDR3 protein is CSVSRDSHNYGYTF. CDR3 DNA: TGCAGCGTTAGCCGGGACTCCCATAACTATGGCTACACCTTC. The V gene is TRBV29-1, the J gene TRBJ1-2; TRBD1 is a possible D gene (5 bases). The CDR3 runs to 14 residues. The V gene lost 5 bases and the J gene lost 1 base, with 14 bases spanning the gap. Looked up from germline, CDR1 is SQVTM and CDR2 is ANQGSEA.

This clone was recorded a few times. The CDR3 nucleotides read TGTGCCAGCAGCCCCGACTCATCGGGTTCACCCCTCCACTTT. Encoded protein: CASSPDSSGSPLHF. The rearrangement uses TRBV9 and TRBJ1-6; no definite D call. The CDR3 consists of 14 residues. Germline CDR1 reads SGDLS; CDR2 reads YYNGEE. Trimming shortened V by 4 bases and J by 9 bases, and 14 bases separated the two germline ends.

The chain couples TRBV6-5 to TRBJ1-2; TRBD1 agrees at 9 bases. This CDR3 has 16 amino acids. Germline V gene sequence: CDR1 MNHEY, CDR2 SVGAGI. V lost 0 bases to trimming and J lost 6 bases; unmatched junction nucleotides: 8. The CDR3 is CASSYSTGGGRNGYTF. The CDR3 nucleotides read TGTGCCAGCAGTTACTCTACAGGGGGCGGTCGTAATGGCTACACCTTC.

The rearrangement joins TRBV6-6 to TRBJ2-7; 8 nucleotides line up with TRBD2. Unmatched junction bases numbered 1, after V lost 6 bases and J lost 3 bases. The CDR3 is 12 amino acids. CDR1 is MNHNY and CDR2 is SVGAGI in the germline V gene (reference sequence). CDR3 sequence: CASRTSDYEQYF. For the CDR3, the DNA is TGTGCCAGCAGGACTAGCGACTACGAGCAGTACTTC.

Concerning this clone: Germline is not matched at one junction end, which may reflect a read error. The J gene is TRBJ2-6, the V gene TRBV7-7; D not resolved. The CDR3 has 14 residues. The V gene's germline CDR1 is SSHAT and CDR2 FNYEAQ (reference sequence). Here the CDR3 DNA reads TGTGCTAGCAGCTTATCGGCAGGGGCCAACGTCCTGACTTTC. Translating gives CASSLSAGANVLTF.

This clone came up many times. This sequence joins TRBV14 and TRBJ1-1; possible D gene TRBD1, 6 bases. V lost 4 bases and J lost 2, with 14 bases in between. This CDR3 has 15 amino acids. The germline CDR1 and CDR2 sequences are SGHDN and FVKESK. This CDR3 reads CASSPLSGHNTEAFF. The CDR3 DNA is TGTGCCAGCAGCCCTTTATCGGGACACAACACTGAAGCTTTCTTT.

A few counts support this clone. This rearrangement joins TRBV7-3 to TRBJ2-3; D not resolved. This CDR3 spans 14 amino acids. The V and J ends lost 4 bases and 1 base respectively, with 9 bases between them. From germline, CDR1 is SGHTA and CDR2 FQGTGA. The CDR3 DNA reads TGTGCCAGCAGCTCCCCCGAGGGCACAGATACGCAGTATTTT. Translated: CASSSPEGTDTQYF.

The table lists this clone with a few counts. CDR3 nucleotide sequence: TGTGCCAGCAGTTACAAGGGGGCCTACAATCAGCCCCAGCATTTT. Amino acid sequence: CASSYKGAYNQPQHF. The rearrangement links TRBV28 to TRBJ1-5; 7 positions agree with TRBD1. This CDR3 is built from 15 residues. V trimming: 4 bases; J trimming: 3 bases; junction bases outside the gene matches: 6. Germline V gives CDR1 MDHEN, CDR2 SYDVKM. Complete variable domain (other parts from reference TRBV28 and TRBJ1-5): DVKVTQSSRYLVKRTGEKVFLECVQDMDHENMFWYRQDPGLGLRLIYFSYDVKMKEKGDIPEGYSVSREKKERFSLILESASTNQTSMYLCASSYKGAYNQPQHFGDGTRLSIL.

This rearrangement joins TRBV6-6 to TRBJ2-2; the D is unclear. Trimming left V 8 bases short and J 7 bases short, with 14 bases between. The CDR3 sequence is 13 residues long. Germline V gene sequence: CDR1 MNHNY, CDR2 SVGAGI (reference sequence). The CDR3 sequence: CASRKTAIGELFF. CDR3 nucleotide sequence: TGTGCCAGCCGGAAAACGGCGATCGGGGAGCTGTTTTTT.

CDR3 loop: CSASGTSSSGANVLTF. The CDR3, as DNA: TGCAGCGCGTCCGGGACTTCCAGCTCTGGGGCCAACGTCCTGACTTTC. This sequence joins TRBV29-1 and TRBJ2-6; a weak D match, TRBD2 (6 bases). V was trimmed by 7 bases and J by 0 bases, leaving 16 bases between them. The germline gives CDR1 SQVTM, CDR2 ANQGSEA. CDR3 length equals 16 residues.

This clone appeared a few times. The sample carries other DNA sequences with the same CDR3. This chain links TRBV5-1 with TRBJ1-1, with a possible D match to TRBD1 (5 bases). V was pared by 0 bases and J by 0 bases, with 6 bases between. Germline CDR1 and CDR2: SGHRS and YFSETQ. The CDR3 loop spans 14 amino acids. The CDR3 region is CASSLDRLNTEAFF. DNA for the CDR3: TGCGCCAGCAGCTTGGACAGGTTGAACACTGAAGCTTTCTTT.

The table lists this clone with a few counts. V gene TRBV7-7 combines with J gene TRBJ1-2; no reliable D call. Trimming stripped 5 bases from V and 4 bases from J, with 20 bases between. The germline gives CDR1 SSHAT, CDR2 FNYEAQ (reference sequence). The CDR3 is 16 residues long. As DNA, the CDR3 is TGTGCCAGCAGCCCGAGGTCGGCAGGCTCTAGCTATGGCTACACCTTC. It specifies CASSPRSAGSSYGYTF.

There are a few counts of this clone. Just one base apart from a much larger clone, this may be a read error. The chain's CDR3 is CASSFNNEQFF. The CDR3 nucleotides read TGTGCCAGCAGCTTCAACAATGAGCAGTTCTTC. V is TRBV11-3 and J is TRBJ2-1; D gene unclear. Looked up from germline, CDR1 is SGHNT and CDR2 is YENEEA. The CDR3 runs 11 residues. Trimming left V 3 bases short and J 5 bases short, with 2 bases between.